This T cell receptor beta chain originates from a study of spatial heterogeneity in lung cancer. Time point denoted: sample taken at primary tumor resection. One entry per CDR3 protein results from TCRdb running MiXCR on the 5' RACE reads. This repertoire shows around 40,000 distinct CDR3 sequences, approximately 5.2% found once; its top ten account for about 25%. This clonotype was found a few times. The source is a female donor with early-stage non-small cell lung cancer. The specimen comprised PBMCs, sampled at surgery.

CDR3: CASSLQGRGYNSPLHF. Written as DNA, the CDR3 is TGCGCCAGCAGTCTTCAGGGCAGGGGTTATAATTCACCCCTCCACTTT. This chain uses TRBV10-2 with TRBJ1-6; a possible D gene is TRBD1 (6 bases). Trimming left V 5 bases short and J 4 bases short, with 15 bases between. Germline CDR1 WSHSY, CDR2 SAAADI. This CDR3 has 16 residues.